The subject of this entry is one T cell receptor (beta chain). The ends lost 4 bases at V and 5 bases at J; junction bases unmatched: 5. Germline lookup yields CDR1 KGHSH and CDR2 LQKENI. The CDR3 runs 14 residues. Method: immunoSEQ multiplex PCR; TCRdb's copy keeps in-frame clones and lacks some. The data show tens of thousands of clones, 83% seen once. This entry comes from a study of T cells in narcolepsy. The clonotype comes from a human donor with narcolepsy. The genes are TRBV18 and TRBJ2-1; the match to TRBD1 covers 7 bases. Material: CD45RA- memory CD4+ T cells from PBMCs. This CDR3 reads CASSRDRDNNEQFF. CDR3 coding DNA: TGTGCCAGCTCACGTGACAGGGACAACAATGAGCAGTTCTTC. The full variable domain, with the rest looked up from reference TRBV18 and TRBJ2-1, is NAGVMQNPRHLVRRRGQEARLRCSPMKGHSHVYWYRQLPEEGLKFMVYLQKENIIDESGMPKERFSAEFPKEGPSILRIQQVVRGDSAAYFCASSRDRDNNEQFFGPGTRLTVL.